This section outlines one T cell receptor (beta chain) sequence together with its context. At the DNA level, this CDR3 is encoded by other sequences in the same sample as well. This entry is derived from a study of cytomegalovirus exposure and HLA in healthy donors. The germline V gene has CDR1 KGHSH and CDR2 LQKENI. The CDR3 contains 14 residues. After removal of 4 bases from V and 4 bases from J, the junction contained 2 bases not matched to a gene. Vbeta (60) and Jbeta (13) primers were used in the PCR. Clones were read by immunoSEQ multiplex PCR, and TCRdb kept only the in-frame ones, dropping some. This sample contains 50,000 to 70,000 clones.

The rearrangement links TRBV18 to TRBJ2-7; TRBD1 matches 12 bases. The receptor was derived from a woman aged 18-29 years in good health and CMV-seronegative. Source material: PBMCs. CDR3 sequence (DNA): TGTGCCAGCTCACTGGGACAGGGGGCGTACGAGCAGTACTTC. Translated, it gives CASSLGQGAYEQYF.